One sample yielded the 17 T cell receptor beta chains listed below, sequenced in a study of T-cell reconstitution after alpha-beta-depleted transplantation in children. Unique molecular identifiers were used to barcode this TCRbeta library. TCRdb re-analysed the PCR reads in MiXCR, keeping a single row per CDR3 protein. The table records 500,000 to 750,000 distinct CDR3 sequences, 10% to 15% of them present only once. Sequences were derived from PBMCs, mostly from graft donor cells, sampled 360 days after TCRalphabeta/CD19-depleted stem cell transplant. The source of these receptors is a male patient aged 10 to 17 who had a stem cell transplant for acute myeloid leukemia, so the T cells may come from the graft donor.

This clonotype was observed at least ten times. The CDR3 loop reads CATYSGYLYNEQFF. CDR3 coding DNA: TGTGCCACTTACTCGGGGTACCTCTACAATGAGCAGTTCTTC. The chain uses TRBV6-1 and TRBJ2-1; tentatively, D is TRBD2 (5 bases). V lost 10 bases to trimming and J lost 3 bases, with 16 bases between them. CDR3 size: 14 residues. Germline CDR1 is MNHNS and CDR2 is SASEGT.

This clonotype was detected ten times or more. The chain links TRBV7-9 to TRBJ2-7, with D maybe TRBD1 (5 bases). The V end lost 3 bases, the J end lost 2 bases, and 8 bases lay between the germline ends. The CDR3 totals 13 residues. The germline CDR1 and CDR2 sequences are SEHNR and FQNEAQ (reference sequence). The CDR3 reads CASSFRAPYEQYF. The CDR3 DNA sequence: TGTGCCAGCAGCTTCAGGGCTCCCTACGAGCAGTACTTC.

There are a few counts of this clonotype. In DNA, the CDR3 is TGTGCCAACTCCTCGAGCTGTGGAGCCAAAAACATTCAGTACTTC. It codes for CANSSSCGAKNIQYF. The chain uses TRBV9 and TRBJ2-4, with D uncertain. The CDR3 runs to 15 residues. The V gene's germline CDR1 is SGDLS and CDR2 YYNGEE. The V gene lost 9 bases and the J gene lost 0 bases, with 16 bases spanning the gap. Using reference TRBV9 and TRBJ2-4 for the parts outside the CDR3, the full variable domain is DSGVTQTPKHLITATGQRVTLRCSPRSGDLSVYWYQQSLDQGLQFLIQYYNGEERAKGNILERFSAQQFPDLHSELNLSSLELGDSALYFCANSSSCGAKNIQYFGAGTRLSVL.

The chain carries TRBV18 and TRBJ2-5; the D gene is possibly TRBD2 (6 bases). The V end was cut by 8 bases, the J end by 5 bases, with 24 bases between. Germline loops: CDR1 KGHSH, CDR2 LQKENI. The CDR3 totals 16 residues. The CDR3 region has the DNA TGTGCCAGCCGCAATCCCGGCGACGGAGGGTTGGAGACCCAGTACTTC. Protein product: CASRNPGDGGLETQYF.

The V gene is TRBV20-1, the J gene TRBJ2-1; D unclear. The V end was cut by 8 bases, the J end by 0 bases, with 14 bases between. Germline assignment: CDR1 DFQATT and CDR2 SNEGSKA (reference sequence). CDR3 length: 14 residues. The CDR3 sequence: CSPLGISSYNEQFF. The DNA for the CDR3 is TGCAGTCCTCTTGGGATTAGCTCCTACAATGAGCAGTTCTTC.

This clonotype was picked up a small number of times. The V call is TRBV7-9, the J call TRBJ2-7; tentatively, D is TRBD2 (6 bases). V was cut by 1 base and J by 6 bases, with 16 bases left in between. The length of the CDR3 is 15 residues. CDR1 and CDR2 from the germline V gene are SEHNR and FQNEAQ (reference sequence). CDR3 region: CASSLEIGAGSEQYF. In nucleotides, the CDR3 is TGTGCCAGCAGCTTAGAAATTGGGGCGGGAAGCGAGCAGTACTTC.

This clonotype has more than one count but fewer than ten. This chain joins TRBV4-2 and TRBJ2-3; 7 bases are a match to TRBD2. The CDR3 has 17 amino acids. From germline, CDR1 is LGHNA and CDR2 YNFKEQ. V was clipped by 1 base and J by 2 bases; unmatched bases: 9. Here the CDR3 reads CASSQAKASGYTDTQYF. The CDR3 DNA reads as TGTGCCAGCAGCCAAGCTAAGGCTAGCGGATACACAGATACGCAGTATTTT.

This chain links TRBV12-3 or TRBV12-4 with TRBJ2-7; the D gene is possibly TRBD1 (6 bases). The V and J ends lost 8 bases and 1 base respectively, with 12 bases between them. CDR3 size: 13 residues. CDR3 sequence reads: CASQGIRSYEQYF. CDR3 DNA sequence: TGTGCCAGCCAGGGGATCAGATCCTACGAGCAGTACTTC.

The chain couples TRBV10-3 to TRBJ2-2; no clear D gene. With 6 bases removed from V and 1 base from J, the gap between germline ends came to 6 bases. This CDR3 region has 13 residues. Germline loops: CDR1 ENHRY, CDR2 SYGVKD. DNA for the CDR3: TGTGCCATCAGCAAGAAGAACACCGGGGAGCTGTTTTTT. Its protein is CAISKKNTGELFF.

Only a few counts were recorded for this clonotype. V is TRBV9 and J is TRBJ2-7, with no clear D. Germline CDR1 reads SGDLS; CDR2 reads YYNGEE. This CDR3 region has 13 residues. Between the trimmed V and J ends, which lost 0 bases and 5 bases, there was a span of 9 bases. CDR3 sequence (DNA): TGTGCCAGCAGCGTAGACCTTTGGGACGAGCAGTACTTC. Protein: CASSVDLWDEQYF. The full variable domain, with the rest looked up from reference TRBV9 and TRBJ2-7, is DSGVTQTPKHLITATGQRVTLRCSPRSGDLSVYWYQQSLDQGLQFLIQYYNGEERAKGNILERFSAQQFPDLHSELNLSSLELGDSALYFCASSVDLWDEQYFGPGTRLTVT.

This clonotype was found a few times. The chain couples TRBV20-1 to TRBJ2-7; TRBD2 agrees at 12 bases. The germline V gene has CDR1 DFQATT and CDR2 SNEGSKA (reference sequence). The CDR3 is 14 amino acids. V was clipped by 6 bases and J by 3 bases; unmatched bases: 6. In nucleotides, the CDR3 is TGCAGTGCAGAGACTAGCGGGAGTTTCTACGAGCAGTACTTC. Encoded protein: CSAETSGSFYEQYF.

This clonotype was detected only a few times. The chain employs TRBV29-1 and TRBJ2-5; tentative D call: TRBD2 (5 bases). V was shortened by 2 bases and J by 0 bases, with 10 bases between the two germline ends. Germline-derived CDR1 and CDR2 are SQVTM and ANQGSEA. The CDR3 is 14 amino acids. CDR3 region: CSVEHPGNQETQYF. The CDR3 DNA is TGCAGCGTTGAACACCCCGGGAACCAAGAGACCCAGTACTTC.

This clonotype was counted at least ten times. The genes are TRBV12-3 or TRBV12-4 and TRBJ1-5, with D unclear. V lost 6 bases, J lost 11 bases, and 23 bases lay in between. The CDR3 runs 15 residues. The CDR3 here is CASSPLRFPKAAQHF. CDR3 sequence (DNA): TGTGCCAGCAGCCCCCTCCGGTTCCCCAAGGCGGCCCAGCATTTT.

The chain carries TRBV2 and TRBJ2-5; the D gene could be TRBD1 or TRBD2 (6 bases each). CDR1 and CDR2 (germline): SNHLY, FYNNEI. The V gene lost 2 bases and the J gene lost 5 bases, with 12 bases spanning the gap. The CDR3 is 14 amino acids. The CDR3 DNA sequence: TGTGCCAGCAGTGAAAGGGGGGTTCAGGAGACCCAGTACTTC. Translated: CASSERGVQETQYF.

The sample holds one count of this clonotype. The chain employs TRBV14 and TRBJ2-1, with a tentative D call TRBD2 (6 bases). The CDR3 has 14 residues. Germline CDR1 and CDR2: SGHDN and FVKESK. V lost 3 bases and J lost 9, with 15 bases in between. As DNA, the CDR3 is TGTGCCAGCAGCCACGGACTATTCGTTGGTGAGCAGTTCTTC. It encodes CASSHGLFVGEQFF.

The rearrangement uses TRBV7-3 and TRBJ2-6; D call uncertain. Trimming shortened V by 1 base and J by 3 bases, and 4 bases separated the two germline ends. From germline, CDR1 is SGHTA and CDR2 FQGTGA. This CDR3 is 14 amino acids long. CDR3 sequence: CASSLSGGANVLTF. The CDR3 DNA reads TGTGCCAGCAGCTTAAGTGGTGGGGCCAACGTCCTGACTTTC.

This chain links TRBV11-1 with TRBJ2-7; D is perhaps TRBD1 (5 bases). Germline-derived CDR1 and CDR2 are SGHAT and FQDESV (reference sequence). The V gene lost 5 bases and the J gene lost 3 bases, with 26 bases spanning the gap. This CDR3 has 18 amino acids. CDR3 protein: CASSPSFVSGADSYEQYF. DNA for the CDR3: TGTGCCAGCAGCCCTTCCTTCGTGTCGGGCGCTGACAGCTACGAGCAGTACTTC. Supplemented by reference TRBV11-1 and TRBJ2-7, the full variable domain reads EAEVAQSPRYKITEKSQAVAFWCDPISGHATLYWYRQILGQGPELLVQFQDESVVDDSQLPKDRFSAERLKGVDSTLKIQPAELGDSAMYLCASSPSFVSGADSYEQYFGPGTRLTVT.